This is a list of T cell receptor beta chains from one sample in a study of Graves' ophthalmopathy and Graves' hyperthyroidism. TCRdb used MiXCR to reprocess the multiplex PCR reads, holding one entry per CDR3 protein. The sample lists approximately 480,000 distinct CDR3 sequences, roughly 14% occurring once. The sequenced sample was blood. The source is a woman in her twenties or thirties with Graves' ophthalmopathy. Both conserved end residues are part of each CDR3. The D gene is left open where the match is weak. The listing skips clone size in some rows; elsewhere it reads once, few, many or a size class.

d_gene	abundance	j_gene	v_gene	CDR3aa	CDR3nt
.	many	TRBJ2-7	TRBV12-3/TRBV12-4	CASSLGVVSYEQYF	TGTGCCAGCAGTTTGGGCGTCGTCTCCTACGAGCAGTACTTC
TRBD2	few	TRBJ2-2	TRBV6-2/TRBV6-3	CASSYPSGGLNTGELFF	TGTGCCAGCAGTTACCCCAGCGGGGGCCTTAATACCGGGGAGCTGTTTTTT
.	few	TRBJ1-1	TRBV19	CASSIAADPTEAFF	TGTGCCAGTAGTATTGCCGCGGACCCCACTGAAGCTTTCTTT
.	.	TRBJ1-6	TRBV6-1	CASSVSSYNSPLHF	TGTGCCAGCTCCGTGAGCTCCTATAATTCACCCCTCCACTTT
.	many	TRBJ1-2	TRBV7-9	CASSPGGVGYTF	TGTGCCAGCAGCCCGGGCGGGGTTGGCTACACCTTC
.	few	TRBJ1-1	TRBV30	CAWSVKGSAFF	TGTGCCTGGAGTGTGAAGGGATCGGCTTTCTTT
.	many	TRBJ1-6	TRBV12-3/TRBV12-4	CASSLGEYGSPLHF	TGTGCCAGCAGTTTGGGAGAGTATGGGTCACCCCTCCACTTT
.	few	TRBJ2-7	TRBV4-1	CASSQIGGSYEQYF	TGCGCCAGCAGCCAAATCGGGGGCTCCTACGAGCAGTACTTC
.	many	TRBJ1-1	TRBV10-3	CAIRVERLNTEAFF	TGTGCCATCAGAGTGGAACGGCTGAACACTGAAGCTTTCTTT
.	many	TRBJ1-2	TRBV29-1	CSVDWGVSGGYTF	TGCAGCGTTGATTGGGGTGTATCTGGTGGCTACACCTTC
.	many	TRBJ2-5	TRBV5-1	CASSWQETQYF	TGCGCCAGCAGCTGGCAAGAGACCCAGTACTTC
.	many	TRBJ1-2	TRBV2	CASSVGERLGGYTF	TGTGCCAGCAGTGTGGGGGAGAGGTTAGGCGGCTACACCTTC
.	many	TRBJ2-7	TRBV4-1	CASSLGAGAYEQYF	TGCGCCAGCAGCCTTGGGGCAGGGGCCTACGAGCAGTACTTC
.	few	TRBJ2-5	TRBV28	CASKSYGEETQYF	TGTGCCAGCAAGTCTTACGGAGAAGAGACCCAGTACTTC
TRBD1	.	TRBJ2-7	TRBV24-1	CATSDLGTGGYEQYF	TGTGCCACCAGTGATCTTGGGACAGGGGGATACGAGCAGTACTTC
TRBD2	many	TRBJ2-7	TRBV27	CASSTRDYTYEQYF	TGTGCCAGCAGCACAAGGGACTACACCTACGAGCAGTACTTC
TRBD1	many	TRBJ1-1	TRBV27	CASAPDRENTEAFF	TGTGCCAGCGCCCCGGACAGGGAGAACACTGAAGCTTTCTTT
.	many	TRBJ2-7	TRBV11-2	CASSPTRGLRPYF	TGTGCCAGCAGTCCGACGCGGGGATTAAGACCGTACTTC
.	.	TRBJ1-5	TRBV12-3/TRBV12-4	CASTPEVDQPQHF	TGTGCCAGCACCCCCGAGGTCGATCAGCCCCAGCATTTT
.	many	TRBJ1-3	TRBV7-8	CASSVDSSGNTIYF	TGTGCCAGCAGCGTCGACAGCTCTGGAAACACCATATATTTT
.	many	TRBJ1-2	TRBV20-1	CSASHLKGRNANYGYTF	TGCAGTGCTAGTCACTTAAAGGGACGGAACGCTAACTATGGCTACACCTTC
TRBD1	few	TRBJ2-2	TRBV6-1	CASSSGTVGPGELFF	TGTGCCAGCAGCTCTGGGACAGTAGGACCCGGGGAGCTGTTTTTT
.	many	TRBJ1-5	TRBV2	CASSEKGNLFGSNQPQHF	TGTGCCAGCAGTGAGAAGGGTAATCTATTCGGTAGCAATCAGCCCCAGCATTTT
.	.	TRBJ1-2	TRBV2	CASGWFGDGYTF	TGTGCCAGCGGATGGTTTGGGGATGGCTACACCTTC
.	many	TRBJ2-7	TRBV27	CASSGWDNSYEQYF	TGTGCCAGCAGTGGGTGGGACAACTCCTACGAGCAGTACTTC
TRBD1	many	TRBJ2-7	TRBV12-3/TRBV12-4	CASSLQTGAEVDF	TGTGCCAGCAGTCTCCAGACAGGGGCTGAGGTGGACTTC
.	many	TRBJ2-7	TRBV29-1	CSVELGTHYEQYF	TGCAGCGTTGAACTGGGGACACACTACGAGCAGTACTTC
.	many	TRBJ1-1	TRBV28	CASSSNRLVTFF	TGTGCCAGCAGTTCCAATCGGTTGGTAACTTTCTTT
TRBD1	many	TRBJ1-2	TRBV29-1	CSVARDRGVGGYTF	TGCAGCGTTGCCCGGGACAGGGGGGTGGGTGGCTACACCTTC
TRBD2	many	TRBJ2-7	TRBV6-1	CASKNGGTHYEQYF	TGTGCCAGCAAGAACGGGGGGACCCACTACGAGCAGTACTTC
.	many	TRBJ1-2	TRBV4-1	CASSQRGDPGYTF	TGCGCCAGCAGCCAGAGGGGGGATCCTGGCTACACCTTC
.	.	TRBJ1-2	TRBV28	CASWGEDYGYTF	TGTGCCAGCTGGGGAGAGGACTATGGCTACACCTTC
.	many	TRBJ1-2	TRBV27	CASSLSGFSYGYTF	TGTGCCAGCAGTTTATCAGGGTTCTCCTATGGCTACACCTTC
.	many	TRBJ2-5	TRBV28	CASSPTGAGETQYF	TGTGCCAGCAGCCCCACGGGGGCCGGAGAGACCCAGTACTTC
.	many	TRBJ1-3	TRBV7-2	CASSFPASGNTIYF	TGTGCCAGCAGCTTCCCAGCATCTGGAAACACCATATATTTT
.	many	TRBJ1-1	TRBV20-1	CSASRQLRNTEAFF	TGCAGTGCTAGTAGGCAGCTTAGGAACACTGAAGCTTTCTTT
TRBD2	.	TRBJ2-7	TRBV11-2	CASSQLRGRAYEQYF	TGTGCCAGCAGCCAGCTGCGCGGGAGGGCCTACGAGCAGTACTTC
.	.	TRBJ1-1	TRBV15	CATSPEGAEAFF	TGTGCCACCAGCCCGGAGGGGGCTGAAGCTTTCTTT
.	many	TRBJ1-1	TRBV12-3/TRBV12-4	CASTRVGGSGTEAFF	TGTGCCAGCACCAGGGTGGGGGGCTCGGGCACTGAAGCTTTCTTT
.	many	TRBJ1-2	TRBV7-2	CASSLSRVPNYGYTF	TGTGCCAGCAGCCTATCTAGGGTGCCAAACTATGGCTACACCTTC
.	.	TRBJ1-3	TRBV7-9	CASSFRQISGNTIYF	TGTGCCAGCAGCTTTAGGCAGATCTCCGGAAACACCATATATTTT
.	few	TRBJ1-3	TRBV2	CASSYQGNGNTIYF	TGTGCCAGCAGTTACCAGGGAAATGGAAACACCATATATTTT
.	few	TRBJ2-6	TRBV5-1	CASSSTDVLTF	TGCGCCAGCAGCTCGACAGACGTCCTGACTTTC
TRBD1	many	TRBJ2-5	TRBV20-1	CSASGQGASETQYF	TGCAGTGCTAGTGGACAGGGGGCGTCAGAGACCCAGTACTTC
.	many	TRBJ2-7	TRBV28	CASSLPSSHEQYF	TGTGCCAGCAGTTTACCTAGTTCCCACGAGCAGTACTTC
.	many	TRBJ2-5	TRBV28	CASSTLGPPKSETQYF	TGTGCCAGCAGCACTCTAGGACCCCCAAAATCGGAGACCCAGTACTTC
.	many	TRBJ2-2	TRBV30	CAWSAVVFGELFF	TGTGCCTGGAGCGCGGTTGTTTTTGGGGAGCTGTTTTTT
TRBD1	few	TRBJ1-2	TRBV29-1	CSVPPGQGLWGYTF	TGCAGCGTTCCTCCGGGACAGGGATTATGGGGCTACACCTTC
.	many	TRBJ1-2	TRBV13	CASSHDDGYTF	TGTGCCAGCAGCCATGACGACGGCTACACCTTC
.	many	TRBJ2-7	TRBV6-5	CASSYSPSGDHEQYF	TGTGCCAGCAGTTACTCCCCCTCCGGGGACCACGAGCAGTACTTC
TRBD1	many	TRBJ2-7	TRBV20-1	CSATNPTGTGNEQYF	TGCAGTGCTACGAATCCGACAGGGACGGGGAACGAGCAGTACTTC
TRBD1	many	TRBJ2-7	TRBV7-9	CASSSFSGQVAHEQYF	TGTGCCAGCAGCTCATTCTCCGGACAGGTGGCCCACGAGCAGTACTTC